The rows below give T cell receptor beta chains drawn from one sample of a study of blood T cell repertoires in COVID-19. TCRdb's copy holds only in-frame clones and misses some; the assay was immunoSEQ multiplex PCR. The table records 90,000 to 120,000 clones, around 83% of them present only once. Sequenced: peripheral blood. The source of these receptors is a man in his 70s with acute or convalescent COVID-19. Both conserved end residues are part of each CDR3. D genes are given only for firm matches. Size is omitted from some rows. Given values are once, few, many or a class for expanded clones.

>-|-|TRBV7-7|TRBJ2-2
CASSVRGTGELFF
TGTGCCAGCAGCGTAAGGGGAACCGGGGAGCTGTTTTTT
>-|-|TRBV9|TRBJ1-2
CASSVALAAWGYTF
TGTGCCAGCAGCGTAGCTTTGGCAGCGTGGGGCTACACCTTC
>TRBD1|-|TRBV7-9|TRBJ2-1
CASSYDLGQTTLYNEQFF
TGTGCCAGCAGCTACGACCTGGGACAGACGACCCTTTACAATGAGCAGTTCTTC
>TRBD2|once|TRBV5-6|TRBJ2-1
CASSSRLWTSGGALNEQFF
TGTGCCAGCAGCTCCCGACTGTGGACTAGCGGGGGGGCCTTAAATGAGCAGTTCTTC
>TRBD1|few|TRBV6-6|TRBJ1-2
CASSKWTGDYGYTF
TGTGCCAGCAGTAAATGGACAGGGGACTATGGCTACACCTTC
>TRBD1|-|TRBV18|TRBJ2-7
CASSPEPNRGNEQYF
TGTGCCAGCTCACCGGAGCCCAACAGGGGCAACGAGCAGTACTTC
>-|-|TRBV5-5|TRBJ1-6
CASSLEPLSPLHF
TGTGCCAGCAGCTTGGAGCCACTATCACCCCTCCACTTT
>-|few|TRBV5-5|TRBJ1-2
CASSWSTDYGYTF
TGTGCCAGCAGCTGGTCTACAGACTATGGCTACACCTTC
>TRBD2|-|TRBV9|TRBJ2-1
CASSVASGDPYNWAEQFF
TGTGCCAGCAGCGTAGCTAGCGGGGATCCCTACAATTGGGCCGAGCAGTTCTTC
>TRBD2|few|TRBV10-3|TRBJ2-7
CAISESGLAVQQYF
TGTGCCATCAGTGAGTCGGGACTAGCGGTCCAGCAGTACTTC
>TRBD1|-|TRBV5-1|TRBJ2-5
CASSSGTGPQETQYF
TGCGCCAGCAGCTCGGGGACAGGACCTCAAGAGACCCAGTACTTC
>-|few|TRBV6-5|TRBJ1-3
CATRREGGRGNTIYF
TGTGCCACCAGAAGGGAGGGGGGGAGAGGAAACACCATATATTTT
>TRBD1|-|TRBV10-3|TRBJ2-2
CATWDSTGELFF
TGTGCCACGTGGGACAGTACCGGGGAGCTGTTTTTT
>-|-|TRBV6-6|TRBJ2-5
CASSHGSQETQYF
TGTGCCAGCAGTCACGGGTCGCAAGAGACCCAGTACTTC
>-|-|TRBV3-1/TRBV3-2|TRBJ2-1
CASSHFGGEQFF
TGTGCCAGCAGCCATTTCGGAGGGGAGCAGTTCTTC
>TRBD1|few|TRBV3-1/TRBV3-2|TRBJ2-5
CASSLSIGQGAGETQYF
TGTGCCAGCAGCTTAAGTATCGGACAGGGGGCAGGGGAGACCCAGTACTTC
>TRBD2|-|TRBV5-1|TRBJ2-3
CASSLMTSGTDTQYF
TGCGCCAGCAGCCTCATGACTAGCGGAACAGATACGCAGTATTTT
>TRBD1|-|TRBV6-2/TRBV6-3|TRBJ1-4
CASSYTRGEKLFF
TGTGCCAGCAGTTACACCAGGGGGGAAAAACTGTTTTTT
>TRBD1|-|TRBV18|TRBJ2-2
CASSLGQGAVDTGELFF
TGTGCCAGCTCGCTTGGACAGGGGGCGGTGGACACCGGGGAGCTGTTTTTT
>TRBD1|few|TRBV14|TRBJ1-5
CASSLDRGVNQPQHF
TGTGCCAGCAGCCTAGACAGGGGAGTCAATCAGCCCCAGCATTTT
>TRBD2|few|TRBV2|TRBJ2-7
CASSAGLAGRSYEQYF
TGTGCCAGCAGTGCCGGACTAGCGGGGCGTTCCTACGAGCAGTACTTC
>-|-|TRBV11-2|TRBJ1-2
CASHGRGEGYTF
TGTGCCAGCCACGGCCGGGGTGAAGGCTACACCTTC
>-|-|TRBV3-1/TRBV3-2|TRBJ2-7
CASSPDSYEQYF
TGTGCCAGCAGCCCGGACAGTTACGAGCAGTACTTC
>-|-|TRBV4-1|TRBJ1-1
CASSLLDKVNTEAFF
TGCGCCAGCAGCCTACTCGACAAGGTGAACACTGAAGCTTTCTTT
>-|-|TRBV9|TRBJ2-1
CASRSEIHNEQFF
TGTGCCAGCAGATCAGAAATCCACAATGAGCAGTTCTTC
>TRBD1|few|TRBV7-2|TRBJ1-4
CASSRDRGHEKLFF
TGTGCCAGCAGCCGGGACAGGGGACATGAAAAACTGTTTTTT
>TRBD2|-|TRBV5-6|TRBJ2-3
CASSLFTSGKTDTQYF
TGTGCCAGCAGCTTGTTTACTAGCGGGAAGACAGATACGCAGTATTTT
>-|-|TRBV6-4|TRBJ2-5
CASSDSGGETQYF
TGTGCCAGCAGTGACTCCGGGGGAGAGACCCAGTACTTC
>-|-|TRBV24-1|TRBJ1-1
CATIFQAVSNSEAFF
TGTGCCACCATATTCCAGGCAGTAAGTAATAGTGAAGCTTTCTTT
>-|-|TRBV21-1|TRBJ2-1
CASIVPGQGTNEQFF
TGTGCCAGCATCGTACCGGGACAGGGTACCAATGAGCAGTTCTTC
>-|-|TRBV5-8|TRBJ2-7
CASSFIQTYEQYF
TGTGCCAGCAGCTTTATACAGACCTACGAGCAGTACTTC
>TRBD1|-|TRBV6-2/TRBV6-3|TRBJ2-5
CASSRDREETQYF
TGTGCCAGCAGTAGGGACAGGGAAGAGACCCAGTACTTC
>-|-|TRBV7-8|TRBJ1-5
CASSPRESTDTSNQPQHF
TGTGCCAGCAGCCCACGCGAATCGACAGACACTAGCAATCAGCCCCAGCATTTT
>TRBD1|-|TRBV5-4|TRBJ1-2
CASSLETGNYGYTF
TGTGCCAGCAGCTTGGAGACAGGGAACTATGGCTACACCTTC
>TRBD2|-|TRBV29-1|TRBJ2-2
CSVGQRGGSGELFF
TGCAGCGTGGGTCAGCGGGGGGGCAGCGGGGAGCTGTTTTTT
>TRBD1|-|TRBV5-1|TRBJ2-1
CASSLEPGQGVQFF
TGCGCCAGCAGCTTGGAACCGGGACAGGGAGTTCAGTTCTTC
>TRBD2|-|TRBV6-5|TRBJ2-2
CASSYTSDTGELFF
TGTGCCAGCAGTTATACTAGCGACACCGGGGAGCTGTTTTTT
>-|-|TRBV7-2|TRBJ2-2
CASSPSGGGTGELFF
TGTGCCAGCAGCCCGAGTGGGGGCGGCACCGGGGAGCTGTTTTTT
>-|few|TRBV2|TRBJ1-2
CASSVNREFYGYTF
TGTGCCAGCAGTGTGAACAGGGAGTTTTATGGCTACACCTTC
>-|-|TRBV7-2|TRBJ2-1
CASRYPQGTSYNEQFF
TGTGCCAGCAGGTACCCACAGGGTACTTCCTACAATGAGCAGTTCTTC
>-|-|TRBV7-2|TRBJ1-6
CASSLVQGNNSPLHF
TGTGCCAGCAGCTTAGTTCAGGGTAATAATTCACCCCTCCACTTT
>TRBD2|-|TRBV5-4|TRBJ2-5
CASSSGGRETQYF
TGTGCCAGCAGCTCGGGGGGAAGGGAGACCCAGTACTTC
>-|once|TRBV7-9|TRBJ1-6
CASSLVVSGPLHF
TGTGCCAGCAGCTTAGTCGTGTCGGGACCCCTCCACTTT
>-|-|TRBV19|TRBJ2-5
CASSTRGNQETQYF
TGTGCCAGTAGTACGCGGGGCAACCAAGAGACCCAGTACTTC
>TRBD1|-|TRBV19|TRBJ1-1
CASNQQGLDEAFF
TGTGCCAGTAACCAACAGGGGTTAGATGAAGCTTTCTTT
>-|-|TRBV19|TRBJ1-4
CASSMRGRRTNEKLFF
TGTGCCAGTAGTATGAGAGGCAGACGAACTAATGAAAAACTGTTTTTT